One sample yielded the 5 T cell receptor beta chains listed below, sequenced in a study of shared clonotypes between healthy human individuals. Produced via immunoSEQ multiplex PCR; TCRdb's table is partial and in-frame only. The sample comprises millions of clones, 80% to 95% of which are singletons, and about 0.39% rests with the top ten. The material sequenced was naive CD4+ T cells from PBMCs. Regarding subset: CD45RA+ positively selected. The receptor source for this set is a man aged 18 to 29 in good health. Some clones in this sample may be carry-over from other donors' samples.

This clone was recorded once. V gene TRBV6-1 combines with J gene TRBJ2-7; TRBD2 agrees at 10 bases. Germline CDR1 MNHNS, CDR2 SASEGT. The CDR3 extends over 15 amino acids. The J segment lost 2 bases and the V segment lost 0 bases, leaving 1 base of the junction unmatched. The CDR3 sequence: CASSEATSGTYEQYF. The CDR3 DNA is TGTGCCAGCAGTGAAGCAACTAGCGGGACCTACGAGCAGTACTTC.

The chain employs TRBV5-1 and TRBJ2-7; D may be TRBD1 (6 bases). V lost 4 bases and J 3 bases, leaving 20 bases between the germline ends. Germline V gene data show CDR1 as SGHRS and CDR2 as YFSETQ. CDR3 length: 16 residues. CDR3 DNA: TGCGCCAGCAGCCAAAATACCGTCTTACAGGGCTACGAGCAGTACTTC. Protein: CASSQNTVLQGYEQYF.

The chain combines TRBV28 with TRBJ2-3, with 16 bases identical to TRBD2. This CDR3 comprises 19 residues. The J segment lost 7 bases and the V segment lost 5 bases, leaving 15 bases of the junction unmatched. Per the germline V gene, CDR1 is MDHEN and CDR2 is SYDVKM. The CDR3 region has the DNA TGTGCCAGCAGTCCAAACCTAGGGACTAGCGGGAGGGCCACGAATACGCAGTATTTT. This gives the protein CASSPNLGTSGRATNTQYF.

Comment on this clone: Because it lacks the conserved phenylalanine or tryptophan at the end, this CDR3 is likely a read error. The limits of the CDR3 on the DNA are not certain, so only TCRdb's listed CDR3 is given. The genes are TRBV1 and TRBJ2-7; TRBD2 is taken as the D call from the table, unchecked against the DNA. TRBV1 is a documented pseudogene. Both ends counted, the CDR3 spans 14 residues. CDR3 sequence: CTSSPGLSTYEQYL.

This rearrangement joins TRBV7-2 to TRBJ2-5; tentative D call: TRBD2 (6 bases). With 2 bases removed from V and 5 bases from J, the gap between germline ends came to 15 bases. The CDR3 spans 15 residues. The germline CDR1 and CDR2 sequences are SGHTA and FQGNSA. The CDR3 loop is CASSLTGLGGETQYF. CDR3 bases: TGTGCCAGCAGCTTAACGGGGCTGGGAGGTGAGACCCAGTACTTC. Full variable domain (missing parts from reference TRBV7-2 and TRBJ2-5): GAGVSQSPSNKVTEKGKDVELRCDPISGHTALYWYRQSLGQGLEFLIYFQGNSAPDKSGLPSDRFSAERTGGSVSTLTIQRTQQEDSAVYLCASSLTGLGGETQYFGPGTRLLVL.